This is a list of T cell receptor beta chains from one sample in a study of metastatic and nonmetastatic thyroid tumors. MiXCR was used by TCRdb to re-call the PCR reads. This sample yields about 35,000 clones, of which over 25% are seen a single time; about 7.2% belongs to the top ten. The source material was blood. The receptors were sampled from a female donor with papillary thyroid cancer or a benign thyroid nodule (not recorded which). Some clones in this sample may be carry-over from other donors' samples. Both conserved end residues are part of each CDR3. The D gene is left open where the match is weak. Not all rows give a size; the values are once, few, many and, for expanded clones, a class.

19,many,TRBV12-3/TRBV12-4,TRBD2,TRBJ2-5,TGTGCCAGCAGTTTGGCTGTTCGGCTAGCGGGAGGAAAACAAGAGACCCAGTACTTC,CASSLAVRLAGGKQETQYF
12,medium-sized,TRBV6-2/TRBV6-3,NA,TRBJ2-7,TGTGCCAGCAGTTACTCCGTCTACGAGCAGTACTTC,CASSYSVYEQYF
12,medium-sized,TRBV6-1,NA,TRBJ1-2,TGTGCCAGCAGGGGGGCGTCCTATGGCTACACCTTC,CASRGASYGYTF
15,many,TRBV12-3/TRBV12-4,NA,TRBJ2-6,TGTGCCAGCAGTCTCAGGGGTGGGGGGGCCAACGTCCTGACTTTC,CASSLRGGGANVLTF
12,many,TRBV20-1,NA,TRBJ2-7,TGCAGCGTACCGGGACTTTTCTACGAGCAGTACTTC,CSVPGLFYEQYF
11,NA,TRBV7-3,NA,TRBJ2-1,TGCCAGCAGAGAGGGTACAATAAGCAGTTCTTC,CQQRGYNKQFF
14,many,TRBV30,TRBD1,TRBJ1-2,TGTGCCTGGGCCCCCGGGACAGGAGGAAATGGCTACACCTTC,CAWAPGTGGNGYTF
15,NA,TRBV5-1,TRBD1,TRBJ1-2,TGCGCCAGCAGCTTGGCCGGAGGACAGGGGCTCGGCTACACCTTC,CASSLAGGQGLGYTF
14,NA,TRBV11-2,NA,TRBJ2-7,TGTGCCAGCAGCAGCGGACAGATCTCCTACGAGCAGTACTTC,CASSSGQISYEQYF
13,many,TRBV5-8,TRBD1,TRBJ1-2,TGTGCCAGCTCGGATACAGGGGCCTATGGCTACACCTTC,CASSDTGAYGYTF
14,NA,TRBV20-1,NA,TRBJ1-2,TGCAGTGCAGCCACTCCGGGGATGAGCTATGGCTACACCTTC,CSAATPGMSYGYTF
13,many,TRBV27,NA,TRBJ2-1,TGTGCCAGCAGTTTATCAGGACGCAATGAGCAGTTCTTC,CASSLSGRNEQFF
15,many,TRBV5-1,NA,TRBJ2-1,TGCGCCAGCAGCATCGGGGGCTCTTCTTACAATGAGCAGTTCTTC,CASSIGGSSYNEQFF
16,many,TRBV18,NA,TRBJ1-2,TGTGCCAGCTCACCAGAGGGCCAGGGGATTGGCTATGGCTACACCTTC,CASSPEGQGIGYGYTF
20,many,TRBV10-3,TRBD2,TRBJ2-6,TGTGCCATCAGTGCACCTTCGACTAGCGGGGCTTTCTCTGGGGCCAACGTCCTGACTTTC,CAISAPSTSGAFSGANVLTF
18,NA,TRBV12-3/TRBV12-4,NA,TRBJ1-6,TGTGCCAGCAGTCACTCTATGGTGAGACCGGGCTATAATTCACCCCTCCACTTT,CASSHSMVRPGYNSPLHF
15,many,TRBV24-1,NA,TRBJ2-5,TGTGCCACCAGTGATTTGGTACGGACTCAAGAGACCCAGTACTTC,CATSDLVRTQETQYF
16,few,TRBV4-1,NA,TRBJ1-1,TGCGCCAGCAGCCAAGAAGCGGGCAGGGTGAACACTGAAGCTTTCTTT,CASSQEAGRVNTEAFF
14,NA,TRBV2,NA,TRBJ2-3,TGTGGCAGCAGTGAGCACAGGGCGGGAGATACGGAGTATTTT,CGSSEHRAGDTEYF
15,few,TRBV19,TRBD1,TRBJ2-7,TGTGCCAGTAGTATAGACCGGACAGGCGGCTACGAGCAGTACTTC,CASSIDRTGGYEQYF
14,NA,TRBV7-2,TRBD1,TRBJ2-7,TGTGCCAGCAGTCGGGACAGATGGAACTACGAGCAGTACTTC,CASSRDRWNYEQYF
13,many,TRBV5-4,TRBD1,TRBJ2-7,TGCGCCAGCAGCTTGAAGGGGGCGGAGGAGCAGTACTTC,CASSLKGAEEQYF
14,few,TRBV10-3,NA,TRBJ2-5,TGTGCCATCAGTGAGGAGCAGACGGGAGAGACCCATTACTTC,CAISEEQTGETHYF
12,few,TRBV2,NA,TRBJ2-2,TGTGCCAGCAGTGAACTAGCCGGGGAGCTGTTTTTT,CASSELAGELFF
16,NA,TRBV5-1,NA,TRBJ2-2,TGCGCCAGCAGCTTGCTACTTTCGACCAGCATCGGGGAGCTGTTTTTT,CASSLLLSTSIGELFF
14,few,TRBV6-6,NA,TRBJ2-7,TGTGCCAGCAGTTACTCAAGGGCGGCCTACGAGCAGTACTTC,CASSYSRAAYEQYF
15,medium-sized,TRBV28,NA,TRBJ1-1,TGTGCCAGCAGTTTCTCCGGGGGGGTTGGCACTGAAGCTTTCTTT,CASSFSGGVGTEAFF
13,few,TRBV6-1,NA,TRBJ2-7,TGTGCCAGCAGAAGGGACGGAGCCTACGAGCAGTACTTC,CASRRDGAYEQYF
13,many,TRBV7-2,NA,TRBJ1-1,TGTGCCAGCAGCTTACAGCCGAACACTGAAGCTTTCTTT,CASSLQPNTEAFF
16,many,TRBV12-3/TRBV12-4,TRBD2,TRBJ2-3,TGTGCCAGCAGTGGGTGGACTAGCGGGAGCACAGATACGCAGTATTTT,CASSGWTSGSTDTQYF
15,NA,TRBV3-1,NA,TRBJ2-7,TGTGCCAGCAGCCAAAGAGGGGGGGGCCTCTACGAGCAGTACTTC,CASSQRGGGLYEQYF
16,once,TRBV9,TRBD1,TRBJ1-1,TGTGCCAGCAGCGCACCCCGGGACAGAGTGAACACTGAAGCTTTCTTT,CASSAPRDRVNTEAFF
12,NA,TRBV9,NA,TRBJ2-2,TGTGCCAGCAGGCGGCGGGCCGGGGAGCTGTTTTTT,CASRRRAGELFF